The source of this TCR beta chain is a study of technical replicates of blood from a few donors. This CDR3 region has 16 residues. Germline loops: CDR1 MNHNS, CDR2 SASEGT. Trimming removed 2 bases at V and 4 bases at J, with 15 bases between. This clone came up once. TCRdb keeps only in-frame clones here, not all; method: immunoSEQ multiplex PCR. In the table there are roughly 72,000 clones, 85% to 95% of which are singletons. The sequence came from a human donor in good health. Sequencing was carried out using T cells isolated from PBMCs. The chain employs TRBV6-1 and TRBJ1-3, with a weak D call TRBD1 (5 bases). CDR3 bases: TGTGCCAGCAGTGAACAACCCGGGGGTTCCGGAAACACCATATATTTT. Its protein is CASSEQPGGSGNTIYF.